The clone carrying this T cell receptor (beta chain) was counted at least ten times. Its target is unknown. The CDR3 loop spans 17 amino acids. CDR1 is LNHDA and CDR2 is SQIVND in the germline V gene (reference sequence). The V segment lost 6 bases and the J segment 3 bases; nucleotides outside the gene matches: 9. Template material for amplifying TCR beta CDR3 regions consisted of RNA transcripts. RT-PCR in the first round (using the HTBI primer set) targeted the TCR CDR3. A single record per CDR3 protein comes from TCRdb applying MiXCR to the multiplex PCR reads. The data hold a few hundred thousand distinct CDR3 sequences, with roughly an eighth observed a single time. Not enrolled were patients with uncontrolled infection, other autoimmune disease, pregnancy or lactation. The diagnoses drew upon clinical symptoms, serum thyroxine and TRAb, thyroid ultrasound and orbital computed tomography. This specimen comes from a study of T cells in Graves' hyperthyroidism and ophthalmopathy.

General study points: Ophthalmopathy was distinguished from stable hyperthyroidism by 13 V-J signatures. Ophthalmopathy, as predicted by the model, came a median approximately 5.9 months after the prediction.

The J gene is TRBJ1-4, the V gene TRBV19; 11 nucleotides line up with TRBD1. The sample consisted of blood. This sequence originates from a woman between 40 and 50 years old with Graves' ophthalmopathy. The CDR3 loop is CASRPVGQGAANEKLFF. CDR3 bases: TGTGCCAGTAGACCAGTAGGACAGGGGGCAGCTAATGAAAAACTGTTTTTT.